This T cell receptor (beta chain) stems from a study of preoperative IRX-2 immunotherapy in early breast cancer. The treatment: preoperative locoregional IRX-2 cytokine immunotherapy. The CDR3 contains 18 residues. Germline V gives CDR1 MNHGY, CDR2 SAAAGT. Trimming cost V 2 bases and J 3 bases, with 23 bases left between them. The repertoire was sequenced with immunoSEQ multiplex PCR; TCRdb's copy has only in-frame clones and lacks some. This sample has about 3,400 clones, with around 80% found just once. This clonotype was sampled from a human donor with breast cancer. The sequences come from tumor tissue, collected after IRX-2 immunotherapy. This chain links TRBV6-8 with TRBJ2-7, with D tentatively TRBD1 or TRBD2 (6 bases each). The CDR3 sequence is CASSYPEGGTHFRYEQYF. Here the CDR3 DNA reads TGTGCCAGCAGTTACCCGGAGGGGGGTACCCATTTCCGCTACGAGCAGTACTTC.